The rows below give T cell receptor beta chains drawn from one sample of a study of breast tumors, draining lymph nodes, adjacent tissues. TCRdb recomputed calls from the multiplex PCR reads with MiXCR, one row per CDR3 protein. The data show 150,000 to 200,000 distinct CDR3 sequences, 30% to 35% seen once. Sequencing input: axillary lymph node tissue. Receptors originate from a female donor with breast cancer. Some clones in this sample may be carry-over from other donors' samples. CDR3s include the opening cysteine and the closing phenylalanine or tryptophan. The order of the fields is D gene, V gene, J gene, CDR3 length, clone size, CDR3 protein, CDR3 DNA. D genes are given only for firm matches. The size entry is marked missing in some rows and otherwise reads once, few, many or a size class.

TRBD2	TRBV6-1	TRBJ2-7	15	many	CASSATSGRLRAQYF	TGTGCCAGCAGTGCGACTAGCGGGAGATTACGCGCGCAGTACTTC
-	TRBV5-1	TRBJ1-3	12	once	CASSLGRNTIYF	TGCGCCAGCAGCTTGGGCAGAAACACCATATATTTT
-	TRBV25-1	TRBJ2-5	12	many	CASRGLLETQYF	TGTGCCAGCAGGGGATTATTGGAGACCCAGTACTTC
-	TRBV9	TRBJ1-3	17	many	CASSVGWFANSGNTIYF	TGTGCCAGCAGCGTTGGATGGTTTGCAAACTCTGGAAACACCATATATTTT
TRBD1	TRBV6-1	TRBJ1-2	15	many	CASSENRGHSDGYTF	TGTGCCAGCAGTGAAAACAGGGGGCACAGCGATGGCTACACCTTC
TRBD2	TRBV6-2/TRBV6-3	TRBJ2-7	13	-	CAGGAGDRYEQYF	TGCGCTGGCGGGGCGGGGGACCGCTACGAGCAGTACTTC
TRBD1	TRBV18	TRBJ1-1	13	-	CASSPGQDREAFF	TGTGCCAGCTCACCGGGACAGGACCGAGAAGCTTTCTTT
-	TRBV28	TRBJ2-1	11	-	CASSFVNEQFF	TGTGCCAGCAGTTTTGTCAATGAGCAGTTCTTC
-	TRBV20-1	TRBJ1-2	14	many	CSARDGASNYGYTF	TGCAGTGCTAGAGATGGGGCATCTAACTATGGCTACACCTTC
-	TRBV6-6	TRBJ1-2	14	once	CASSRQDWYYGYTF	TGTGCCAGCAGTCGTCAGGACTGGTACTATGGCTACACCTTC
-	TRBV4-2	TRBJ2-2	16	-	CASSQDRAGFSGELFF	TGTGCCAGCAGCCAAGATCGGGCAGGGTTTTCAGGGGAGCTGTTTTTT
TRBD1	TRBV10-3	TRBJ1-1	15	few	CAISERQGVNTEAFF	TGTGCCATCAGTGAGCGGCAGGGGGTGAACACTGAAGCTTTCTTT
-	TRBV28	TRBJ1-5	16	-	CASSLRTGRGNQPQHF	TGTGCCAGCAGTTTACGAACAGGGAGGGGCAATCAGCCCCAGCATTTT
-	TRBV11-2	TRBJ2-2	16	few	CASSYGRISNTGELFF	TGTGCCAGCAGCTACGGACGGATTTCGAACACCGGGGAGCTGTTTTTT
TRBD2	TRBV12-3/TRBV12-4	TRBJ2-1	15	many	CASSPPGLPLDEQFF	TGTGCCAGCAGTCCCCCGGGACTACCCCTCGATGAGCAGTTCTTC
-	TRBV6-5	TRBJ1-6	13	many	CASQASYNSPLHF	TGTGCCAGCCAGGCTTCCTATAATTCACCCCTCCACTTT
-	TRBV24-1	TRBJ2-3	12	-	CARDWAADTQYF	TGTGCTAGAGATTGGGCGGCTGATACGCAGTATTTT
-	TRBV13	TRBJ1-1	15	-	CASSLLRIINTEAFF	TGTGCCAGCAGCTTACTTCGAATCATTAACACTGAAGCTTTCTTT
TRBD1	TRBV20-1	TRBJ1-2	16	many	CSARDPRGTGEGGYTF	TGCAGTGCTAGAGACCCCCGAGGGACAGGGGAGGGTGGCTACACCTTC
TRBD2	TRBV10-3	TRBJ2-7	14	many	CAITRAGGPGEQYF	TGTGCCATCACCCGAGCGGGAGGGCCGGGTGAGCAGTACTTC
-	TRBV10-3	TRBJ2-6	18	many	CAISDPLSLASGANVLTF	TGTGCCATCAGTGATCCTCTCTCCCTGGCCTCTGGGGCCAACGTCCTGACTTTC
TRBD2	TRBV3-1	TRBJ2-7	15	few	CASSQEGGFRYEQYF	TGTGCCAGCAGCCAAGAGGGAGGGTTCCGCTACGAGCAGTACTTC
TRBD2	TRBV5-4	TRBJ2-5	16	many	CASSPGLAGVQETQYF	TGTGCCAGCAGCCCTGGACTAGCGGGAGTACAAGAGACCCAGTACTTC
-	TRBV15	TRBJ2-2	14	many	CATNSPGDTGELFF	TGTGCCACCAACAGCCCGGGAGACACCGGGGAGCTGTTTTTT
TRBD2	TRBV7-9	TRBJ2-3	17	-	CASSPVRLAGVTDTQYF	TGTGCCAGCAGCCCAGTCCGCCTAGCGGGAGTCACAGATACGCAGTATTTT
-	TRBV20-1	TRBJ1-4	14	-	CGARDPGIGEKPFF	TGCGGTGCTAGAGATCCAGGGATCGGAGAAAAACCGTTTTTT
TRBD2	TRBV20-1	TRBJ2-5	11	-	CSGAGGETQYF	TGCAGTGGGGCGGGAGGGGAGACCCAGTACTTC
-	TRBV20-1	TRBJ1-3	14	many	CSARGTARGNTIYF	TGCAGTGCTAGAGGGACAGCCCGCGGAAACACCATATATTTT
TRBD1	TRBV6-5	TRBJ1-2	14	-	CASSPAGQSYGYTF	TGTGCCAGCAGTCCCGCGGGACAGTCCTATGGCTACACCTTC
-	TRBV27	TRBJ1-5	15	-	CASSTRGLGNQPQHF	TGTGCCAGCAGTACACGGGGGTTAGGCAATCAGCCCCAGCATTTT
-	TRBV12-3/TRBV12-4	TRBJ1-6	15	-	CASSSDTVYNSPLHF	TGTGCCAGCAGCTCCGATACCGTATATAATTCACCCCTCCACTTT
-	TRBV12-3/TRBV12-4	TRBJ2-5	14	-	CASSSLGAGETQYF	TGTGCCAGCAGTTCTCTGGGGGCAGGGGAGACCCAGTACTTC
-	TRBV20-1	TRBJ1-1	15	-	CSARDLVSPTTEAFF	TGCAGTGCTAGAGATCTGGTCAGCCCAACCACTGAAGCTTTCTTT
TRBD2	TRBV7-8	TRBJ2-3	15	many	CASSLGAGGGGTQYF	TGTGCCAGCAGCTTAGGAGCGGGAGGAGGAGGTACGCAGTATTTT
-	TRBV7-3	TRBJ1-6	13	many	CASRLNRNSPLHF	TGTGCCAGTCGACTTAACAGGAATTCACCCCTCCACTTT
-	TRBV20-1	TRBJ1-2	13	-	CSARVEEFYGYTF	TGCAGTGCTAGAGTGGAAGAATTCTATGGCTACACCTTC
-	TRBV28	TRBJ2-1	13	-	CASSDGPVGEQFF	TGTGCCAGCAGTGACGGGCCCGTAGGTGAGCAGTTCTTC
TRBD2	TRBV5-8	TRBJ2-3	16	many	CASSLLAGGYTDTQYF	TGTGCCAGCAGCTTACTAGCGGGGGGGTACACAGATACGCAGTATTTT
-	TRBV2	TRBJ2-7	14	many	CASSERGPSYEQYF	TGTGCCAGCAGTGAAAGAGGACCCTCCTACGAGCAGTACTTC
-	TRBV7-8	TRBJ1-5	16	many	CASSLEGTMSNQPQHF	TGTGCCAGCAGCTTAGAGGGCACGATGAGCAATCAGCCCCAGCATTTT
-	TRBV4-1	TRBJ2-3	15	many	CASSQRTGRTDTQYF	TGCGCCAGCAGCCAACGTACTGGACGCACAGATACGCAGTATTTT
-	TRBV19	TRBJ2-6	15	many	CASINRQDGHNVLTF	TGTGCCAGTATCAACCGACAGGACGGCCACAACGTCCTGACTTTC
TRBD1	TRBV20-1	TRBJ1-4	13	-	CSAEQTGSGKLFF	TGCAGTGCGGAACAGACAGGGTCTGGAAAACTGTTTTTT
-	TRBV7-2	TRBJ2-7	15	many	CASSLARVNSYEQYF	TGTGCCAGCAGCTTAGCGCGGGTGAACTCCTACGAGCAGTACTTC
TRBD2	TRBV4-1	TRBJ2-7	15	many	CASSQSTVAGNEQYF	TGCGCCAGCAGCCAAAGTACGGTAGCGGGTAACGAGCAGTACTTC
-	TRBV5-4	TRBJ2-2	11	few	CASVYSGELFF	TGTGCCAGCGTCTACTCCGGGGAGCTGTTTTTT